A single sample gave rise to the 23 T cell receptor beta chains below, sequenced in a study of shared T cell receptors in the human thymus. Using immunoSEQ multiplex PCR, the repertoire was profiled, and TCRdb retains in-frame clones only, with some absent. The data hold hundreds of thousands of clones, with approximately 85% observed a single time. In addition, the sample was reused for a study of human thymus T cells.

Sequenced input: thymocytes. The receptors shown here come from a girl under three years old with a congenital heart defect.

DNA for the CDR3: TGTGCCACCAGCAGAGATGCGAGACAATGGGGACATATGAACACTGAAGCTTTCTTT. This codes for CATSRDARQWGHMNTEAFF. This chain joins TRBV15 and TRBJ1-1, with TRBD1 as a possible D gene (6 bases). Germline CDR1 reads LNHNV; CDR2 reads YYDKDF (reference sequence). The V end lost 0 bases, the J end lost 0 bases, and 20 bases lay between the germline ends. CDR3 size: 19 residues. Complete variable domain (other parts from reference TRBV15 and TRBJ1-1): DAMVIQNPRYQVTQFGKPVTLSCSQTLNHNVMYWYQQKSSQAPKLLFHYYDKDFNNEADTPDNFQSRRPNTSFCFLDIRSPGLGDTAMYLCATSRDARQWGHMNTEAFFGQGTRLTVV.

The V call is TRBV5-4, the J call TRBJ1-2; no reliable D call. The CDR3 sequence is 13 residues long. Germline V CDR1 and CDR2: SGHNT, YYREEE (reference sequence). Trimming cost V 2 bases and J 8 bases, with 13 bases left between them. The CDR3 nucleotides read TGTGCCAGCAGCTTTCCCCGTGAAGAGGGCTACACCTTC. Encoded protein: CASSFPREEGYTF.

This chain uses TRBV29-1 with TRBJ1-2, with no clear D. Germline loops: CDR1 SQVTM, CDR2 ANQGSEA. V was pared by 0 bases and J by 1 base, with 9 bases between. The CDR3 is made up of 14 amino acids. The CDR3 bases are TGCAGCGTTGAAGATCAGGAGGTTAACTATGGCTACACCTTC. It is translated as CSVEDQEVNYGYTF. The entire variable domain, with the rest obtained from reference TRBV29-1 and TRBJ1-2, is as follows: SAVISQKPSRDICQRGTSLTIQCQVDSQVTMMFWYRQQPGQSLTLIATANQGSEATYESGFVIDKFPISRPNLTFSTLTVSNMSPEDSSIYLCSVEDQEVNYGYTFGSGTRLTVV.

This clone was observed a few times. J is TRBJ1-2 and V is TRBV6-1; 7 nucleotides line up with TRBD1. Germline CDR1 reads MNHNS; CDR2 reads SASEGT. There are 17 residues in the CDR3. The V and J ends lost 2 bases and 5 bases, in that order; junction bases with no gene match: 14. The CDR3 sequence is CASSETVSRGQLYGYTF. The CDR3 bases are TGTGCCAGCAGTGAAACGGTCTCTCGGGGACAGCTATATGGCTACACCTTC.

In this sample, this clone turned up a few times. The chain carries TRBV7-2 and TRBJ1-2, with 7 bases fitting TRBD1. In germline, CDR1 is SGHTA, CDR2 FQGNSA. Unmatched junction bases numbered 13, after V lost 1 base and J lost 8 bases. The CDR3 spans 16 residues. CDR3 loop: CASSLGVGQGEYGYTF. The CDR3 DNA reads as TGTGCCAGCAGCTTAGGAGTAGGGCAGGGGGAATACGGCTACACCTTC.

This sequence joins TRBV27 and TRBJ1-6, with D unclear. The V and J ends lost 2 bases and 0 bases respectively, with 23 bases between them. CDR1 is MNHEY and CDR2 is SMNVEV in the germline V gene (reference sequence). The CDR3 totals 21 residues. The CDR3: CASSLRSPIGSPSSYNSPLHF. The CDR3 coding sequence is TGTGCCAGCAGTTTACGTTCCCCAATAGGTAGCCCAAGCTCCTATAATTCACCCCTCCACTTT.

The chain employs TRBV11-2 and TRBJ2-7, with D maybe TRBD1 (5 bases). The CDR3 is 16 residues long. V was cut by 1 base and J by 1 base, with 14 bases left in between. Germline V lookup: CDR1 SGHAT, CDR2 FQNNGV. As DNA, the CDR3 is TGTGCCAGCAGCTTAGTGGGTAGGGGAAGGTCCTACGAGCAGTACTTC. Encoded protein: CASSLVGRGRSYEQYF.

This clone has a handful of counts. This chain links TRBV10-3 with TRBJ1-1; D is unresolved. The CDR3 runs 12 residues. V was cut by 4 bases and J by 1 base, with 4 bases left in between. CDR1 and CDR2 from the germline V gene are ENHRY and SYGVKD. The CDR3 DNA reads TGTGCCATCAGTGCACAGAACACTGAAGCTTTCTTT. Translating gives CAISAQNTEAFF.

This clone was seen just once. The gene calls are TRBV11-2 and TRBJ2-7, with TRBD2 matching over 8 bases. V shed 2 bases, J shed 1 base, and the junction held 4 bases outside the gene matches. The V gene's germline CDR1 is SGHAT and CDR2 FQNNGV. The CDR3 runs 15 residues. The CDR3 reads CASSLFGGASYEQYF. CDR3 nucleotide sequence: TGTGCCAGCAGCTTATTCGGGGGGGCGTCCTACGAGCAGTACTTC.

The gene calls are TRBV6-5 and TRBJ1-1; D is ambiguous. Trimming cost V 11 bases and J 9 bases, with 16 bases left between them. Germline lookup yields CDR1 MNHEY and CDR2 SVGAGI. The CDR3 contains 11 residues. CDR3 DNA sequence: TGTGCCGGAGGGTTCGGACGTAAAGCTTTCTTT. Amino acids: CAGGFGRKAFF.

This chain joins TRBV6-1 and TRBJ1-5; the D gene is possibly TRBD1 (6 bases). The CDR3 is 14 residues long. From germline, CDR1 is MNHNS and CDR2 SASEGT. V dropped 3 bases and J dropped 4 bases, with 10 bases sitting between them. CDR3 nucleotide sequence: TGTGCCAGCAGTGAGGACAGACTTAATCAGCCCCAGCATTTT. Protein: CASSEDRLNQPQHF.

The rearrangement links TRBV5-1 to TRBJ2-3, with D perhaps TRBD2 (5 bases). The CDR3 covers 16 residues. In germline, CDR1 is SGHRS, CDR2 YFSETQ. V was shortened by 4 bases and J by 0 bases, with 15 bases between the two germline ends. Written as DNA, the CDR3 is TGCGCCAGCAGCCAGGAGGTGCAGGCTAGCACAGATACGCAGTATTTT. This translates into CASSQEVQASTDTQYF.

This chain links TRBV2 with TRBJ1-1, with unresolved D. V lost 5 bases to trimming and J lost 0 bases, with 22 bases between them. CDR1 SNHLY and CDR2 FYNNEI come from the germline V gene. The CDR3 is 18 amino acids. The CDR3 region is CASSFGWGEPMVNTEAFF. CDR3 in DNA: TGTGCCAGCAGTTTTGGGTGGGGAGAACCGATGGTGAACACTGAAGCTTTCTTT.

The rearrangement uses TRBV18 and TRBJ2-6; 9 bases are a match to TRBD2. Germline V lookup: CDR1 KGHSH, CDR2 LQKENI. CDR3 size: 19 residues. With V trimmed by 0 bases and J by 4 bases, 10 bases remained unmatched. This CDR3 is CASSPPLTSGHGGANVLTF. DNA for the CDR3: TGTGCCAGCTCACCACCACTGACTAGCGGACACGGCGGGGCCAACGTCCTGACTTTC.

The chain joins TRBV6-5 to TRBJ1-1; D may be TRBD1 (5 bases). Germline loops: CDR1 MNHEY, CDR2 SVGAGI. The CDR3 covers 14 residues. V was shortened by 4 bases and J by 5 bases, with 14 bases between the two germline ends. CDR3 loop: CASSCPRGGTEAFF. DNA for the CDR3: TGTGCCAGCAGTTGTCCGCGCGGGGGAACTGAAGCTTTCTTT.

This chain joins TRBV11-2 and TRBJ2-7, with 11 bases fitting TRBD1. The germline gives CDR1 SGHAT, CDR2 FQNNGV. The CDR3 has 17 residues. Trimming cost V 5 bases and J 5 bases; bases outside gene matches: 14. The CDR3 DNA is TGTGCCAGCAGCCCCCGAGGGACAGGGGGTTCCAACGACGAGCAGTACTTC. Translated, it gives CASSPRGTGGSNDEQYF.

This chain links TRBV5-6 with TRBJ2-1; a weak D match, TRBD1 (6 bases). The CDR3 spans 19 residues. Germline-derived CDR1 and CDR2 are SGHDT and YYEEEE. V gave up 3 bases and J gave up 1 base, with 23 bases separating them. CDR3 region: CASSSHSHAGVPSYNEQFF. The CDR3 DNA reads as TGTGCCAGCAGCTCCCATTCCCATGCAGGGGTACCATCCTACAATGAGCAGTTCTTC.

V and J are TRBV7-8 and TRBJ2-3; possibly TRBD2 for D (6 bases). Germline CDR1 is SGHVS and CDR2 is FQNEAQ. CDR3 length: 15 residues. Trimming took 5 bases from V and 3 from J, leaving 15 bases between them. The CDR3 is CASSMWDFKTDTQYF. The DNA of the CDR3 is TGTGCCAGCAGCATGTGGGACTTCAAAACAGATACGCAGTATTTT. The full variable domain, completed using reference TRBV7-8 and TRBJ2-3, is GAGVSQSPRYKVAKRGQDVALRCDPISGHVSLFWYQQALGQGPEFLTYFQNEAQLDKSGLPSDRFFAERPEGSVSTLKIQRTQQEDSAVYLCASSMWDFKTDTQYFGPGTRLTVL.

This chain joins TRBV27 and TRBJ2-3; 14 nucleotides match TRBD2. Looked up from germline, CDR1 is MNHEY and CDR2 is SMNVEV (reference sequence). The CDR3 has 15 residues. With 3 bases clipped from V and 8 bases from J, the junction kept 4 bases outside the gene matches. The DNA of the CDR3 is TGTGCCAGCAGTTTTTTGGGGACTAGCGGGGGTACGCAGTATTTT. Translated, it gives CASSFLGTSGGTQYF.

The chain joins TRBV5-6 to TRBJ1-6, with 8 positions matching TRBD1. CDR1 SGHDT and CDR2 YYEEEE come from the germline V gene. Trimming removed 4 bases from V and 7 bases from J; junction bases left unmatched: 10. This CDR3 has 16 amino acids. This CDR3 reads CASSPIKTGANSPLHF. CDR3 nucleotide sequence: TGTGCCAGCAGCCCAATTAAGACAGGGGCCAATTCACCCCTCCACTTT.

V usage is TRBV6-1 and J usage is TRBJ1-2, with a tentative D call TRBD1 (5 bases). Deletions cut 4 bases from V and 4 bases from J, with 16 bases between. The CDR3 extends over 15 amino acids. Per germline, CDR1 MNHNS and CDR2 SASEGT. CDR3 protein: CASSADRRIFYGYTF. The CDR3 region has the DNA TGTGCCAGCAGTGCTGACAGACGTATTTTCTATGGCTACACCTTC.

The rearrangement joins TRBV10-2 to TRBJ1-2; D might be TRBD1 (5 bases). Trimming took off 4 bases at V and 4 bases at J, with 13 bases between the two ends. CDR1 is WSHSY and CDR2 is SAAADI in the germline V gene. The CDR3 totals 14 residues. CDR3 DNA sequence: TGCGCCAGCAGTGCGGCAGGGCAATTCTATGGCTACACCTTC. Its protein product is CASSAAGQFYGYTF.

The rearrangement joins TRBV5-6 to TRBJ1-3; the D is unclear. Deletions cut 0 bases from V and 0 bases from J, with 10 bases between. The CDR3 consists of 16 residues. The germline CDR1 and CDR2 sequences are SGHDT and YYEEEE. As DNA, the CDR3 is TGTGCCAGCAGCTTGGAGGAACGACTCTCTGGAAACACCATATATTTT. Its translation: CASSLEERLSGNTIYF.